Presented here are 26 T cell receptor beta chains from one specimen sequenced in a study of blood T cell repertoires in COVID-19. Produced via immunoSEQ multiplex PCR; TCRdb's table is partial and in-frame only. The table records about 130,000 clones, 90% of them present only once. Material: peripheral blood. These receptors were collected from a man in his sixties with COVID-19, enrolled during active disease.

The chain has TRBV19 and TRBJ1-1, with TRBD1 matching over 7 bases. With V trimmed by 6 bases and J by 5 bases, 0 bases remained unmatched. Germline V gene sequence: CDR1 LNHDA, CDR2 SQIVND (reference sequence). CDR3 length: 11 residues. The CDR3 protein is CASSRGTEAFF. The CDR3 nucleotides read TGTGCCAGTAGCAGGGGGACTGAAGCTTTCTTT.

This sequence joins TRBV5-4 and TRBJ2-3, with D possibly being TRBD2 (5 bases). The CDR3 runs 15 residues. Germline CDR1 is SGHNT and CDR2 is YYREEE (reference sequence). V was shortened by 2 bases and J by 0 bases, with 10 bases between the two germline ends. CDR3 region: CASSFAGLSTDTQYF. For the CDR3, the DNA is TGTGCCAGCAGCTTTGCGGGTCTGAGCACAGATACGCAGTATTTT.

The chain couples TRBV5-1 to TRBJ2-5; possible D gene TRBD2, 6 bases. The germline CDR1 and CDR2 sequences are SGHRS and YFSETQ. V was pared by 5 bases and J by 2 bases, with 13 bases between. The CDR3 has 14 amino acids. CDR3 sequence (DNA): TGCGCCAGCAGATTTATTGGGACTCAAGAGACCCAGTACTTC. Residues: CASRFIGTQETQYF.

This clone was seen a handful of times. This sequence joins TRBV6-1 and TRBJ2-3; D might be TRBD2 (6 bases). V lost 1 base and J 4 bases, leaving 15 bases between the germline ends. The CDR3 totals 16 residues. CDR1 and CDR2 from the germline V gene are MNHNS and SASEGT. The CDR3 loop reads CASSEGGTLYPDTQYF. CDR3 DNA sequence: TGTGCCAGCAGTGAAGGGGGGACTTTATATCCAGATACGCAGTATTTT.

This chain uses TRBV2 with TRBJ1-4; 8 nucleotides agree with TRBD1. The CDR3 spans 13 residues. V shed 8 bases, J shed 5 bases, and the junction held 4 bases outside the gene matches. The germline V gene has CDR1 SNHLY and CDR2 FYNNEI. Written as DNA, the CDR3 is TGTGCCAGCCTACAGGGGGGAAATGAAAAACTGTTTTTT. Its translation: CASLQGGNEKLFF.

This sequence joins TRBV3-1 (or the pseudogene TRBV3-2) and TRBJ2-3, with 11 bases lining up with TRBD2. The V gene's germline CDR1 is LGHDT and CDR2 YNNKEL (reference sequence). This CDR3 is 16 amino acids long. V gave up 4 bases and J gave up 0 bases; unmatched junction bases: 3. In DNA form, the CDR3 reads TGTGCCAGCAGCCTAGGGACTAGCGGTAGCACAGATACGCAGTATTTT. The encoded protein is CASSLGTSGSTDTQYF.

V is TRBV30 and J is TRBJ1-3, with no clear D. Trimming took 0 bases from V and 10 from J, leaving 13 bases between them. This CDR3 comprises 13 residues. Germline CDR1 is GTSNPN and CDR2 is SVGIG (reference sequence). The CDR3 DNA sequence: TGTGCCTGGAGTGTACTCGACACTCATACCATATATTTT. Translation gives CAWSVLDTHTIYF.

The DNA of the CDR3 is TGCGCCAGCAGCGGCGAGACATGGACAGGGGGCACTCCGGGAGGAAACACCATATATTTT. Amino acid sequence: CASSGETWTGGTPGGNTIYF. The gene calls are TRBV5-1 and TRBJ1-3, with TRBD1 matching over 11 bases. The CDR3 contains 20 residues. J was trimmed by 4 bases and V by 4 bases; bases with no gene match: 19. In germline, CDR1 is SGHRS, CDR2 YFSETQ.

The chain combines TRBV29-1 with TRBJ2-3; 11 bases map to TRBD2. The germline V gene encodes CDR1 SQVTM and CDR2 ANQGSEA. The length of the CDR3 is 15 residues. V was pared by 6 bases and J by 3 bases, with 8 bases of the junction left unmatched. The CDR3: CSVLGPSGRTDTQYF. The CDR3 DNA is TGCAGCGTACTGGGGCCTAGCGGGAGGACAGATACGCAGTATTTT.

This chain's CDR3 is CASSPTGVYQPQHF. The CDR3 nucleotides are TGTGCCAGCTCACCGACAGGGGTTTATCAGCCCCAGCATTTT. The chain links TRBV18 to TRBJ1-5, with 8 nucleotides matching TRBD1. V lost 3 bases to trimming and J lost 5 bases; unmatched junction nucleotides: 3. The CDR3 runs to 14 residues. Germline V gene lookup returns CDR1 KGHSH and CDR2 LQKENI.

CDR3 nucleotide sequence: TGTGCCAGCAGCGGGGGGGGCAATGAGCAGTTCTTC. Translating gives CASSGGGNEQFF. The chain has TRBV9 and TRBJ2-1; TRBD2 matches at 7 bases. From germline, CDR1 is SGDLS and CDR2 YYNGEE. The CDR3 length is 12 residues. V shed 3 bases, J shed 6 bases, and the junction held 0 bases outside the gene matches.

As regards this clone: The identical CDR3 is also encoded by other nucleotide sequences in the sample. The gene calls are TRBV6-5 and TRBJ1-1; weak D call: TRBD1 (5 bases). The germline gives CDR1 MNHEY, CDR2 SVGAGI. This CDR3 contains 13 residues. The ends were cut back, 5 bases at V and 1 base at J, with 8 bases in the middle. CDR3 bases: TGTGCCAGCAGTAGGGGAGGGAACACTGAAGCTTTCTTT. It is translated as CASSRGGNTEAFF.

V gene TRBV2 combines with J gene TRBJ1-2; 7 bases are a match to TRBD1. V shed 8 bases and J 2 bases; nucleotides not matched to a gene: 2. The CDR3 runs to 12 residues. Germline-derived CDR1 and CDR2 are SNHLY and FYNNEI. CDR3 sequence reads: CASYRGNYGYTF. CDR3 nucleotide sequence: TGTGCCAGCTACAGGGGAAACTATGGCTACACCTTC.

This chain joins TRBV7-3 and TRBJ1-3, with 8 positions matching TRBD1. V trimming: 5 bases; J trimming: 4 bases; junction bases outside the gene matches: 7. CDR1 SGHTA and CDR2 FQGTGA come from the germline V gene. The CDR3 has 15 residues. As DNA, the CDR3 is TGTGCCAGCAGCCCATCAGGGGGCTCAGGAAACACCATATATTTT. It translates to CASSPSGGSGNTIYF.

V gene TRBV7-9 combines with J gene TRBJ2-3; maybe TRBD2 (5 bases). The CDR3 length is 15 residues. Germline CDR1 and CDR2: SEHNR and FQNEAQ (reference sequence). Trimming removed 2 bases at V and 1 base at J, with 10 bases between. This chain's CDR3 is CASSLPEDGTDTQYF. The CDR3 DNA reads as TGTGCCAGCAGCTTACCGGAGGATGGCACAGATACGCAGTATTTT. The whole variable domain, remainder taken from reference TRBV7-9 and TRBJ2-3, is DTGVSQNPRHKITKRGQNVTFRCDPISEHNRLYWYRQTLGQGPEFLTYFQNEAQLEKSRLLSDRFSAERPKGSFSTLEIQRTEQGDSAMYLCASSLPEDGTDTQYFGPGTRLTVL.

The V gene is TRBV29-1, the J gene TRBJ2-5; TRBD1 agrees at 9 bases. CDR3 size: 14 residues. CDR1 SQVTM and CDR2 ANQGSEA come from the germline V gene. Trimming at V came to 7 bases and at J to 3 bases, leaving 9 bases not matched to a gene. CDR3 bases: TGCAGCGCCATGGACAGGGGAGGAGAAGAGACCCAGTACTTC. This codes for CSAMDRGGEETQYF.

V gene TRBV18 combines with J gene TRBJ1-5, with TRBD1 matching 7 bases. J lost 0 bases, V lost 8 bases, and 13 bases had no gene match. The germline V gene encodes CDR1 KGHSH and CDR2 LQKENI. The CDR3 has 17 amino acids. The CDR3 sequence is CASAQGENADSNQPQHF. Here the CDR3 DNA reads TGTGCCAGCGCTCAGGGGGAAAACGCAGATAGCAATCAGCCCCAGCATTTT.

With regard to this clone: The sample contains more than one DNA sequence encoding this CDR3. This chain uses TRBV6-5 with TRBJ2-7; no definite D call. This CDR3 has 13 amino acids. V lost 6 bases and J 0 bases, leaving 9 bases between the germline ends. Germline CDR1 and CDR2: MNHEY and SVGAGI. The CDR3 nucleotides read TGTGCCAGCAGCTACGGGCTCTCCTACGAGCAGTACTTC. Its protein is CASSYGLSYEQYF.

The rearrangement joins TRBV4-2 to TRBJ2-5; the match to TRBD2 covers 9 bases. The germline V gene encodes CDR1 LGHNA and CDR2 YNFKEQ. The junction had 13 bases not matched to a gene; V was cut back by 0 bases and J by 5 bases. The CDR3 is 18 residues long. DNA of the CDR3: TGTGCCAGCAGCCAAGAATCAGCGGGAGGATGGGTCGCGGAGACCCAGTACTTC. Its protein is CASSQESAGGWVAETQYF.

V is TRBV7-2 and J is TRBJ2-2; D may be TRBD2 (6 bases). V lost 3 bases and J lost 0, with 14 bases in between. Germline CDR1 is SGHTA and CDR2 is FQGNSA. The CDR3 consists of 17 residues. The CDR3 is CASSFSWRDPNTGELFF. CDR3 in DNA: TGTGCCAGCAGCTTCTCGTGGCGGGACCCGAACACCGGGGAGCTGTTTTTT.

In its sample, this clone was seen once. The V call is TRBV19, the J call TRBJ1-2; D may be TRBD1 (6 bases). The CDR3 sequence is 15 residues long. Germline CDR1 is LNHDA and CDR2 is SQIVND (reference sequence). Trimming removed 5 bases from V and 4 bases from J, with 17 bases in between. The CDR3 coding sequence is TGTGCCAGTAGTGTCCTTGCGGGGGCTAGCTATGGCTACACCTTC. As protein: CASSVLAGASYGYTF.

This rearrangement joins TRBV5-4 to TRBJ1-2, with 8 bases that match TRBD1. Germline V gene lookup returns CDR1 SGHNT and CDR2 YYREEE (reference sequence). The CDR3 is 14 amino acids. V lost 4 bases, J lost 10 bases, and 12 bases stayed unmatched. The CDR3 sequence: CASSNDRGVFVYTF. Here the CDR3 DNA reads TGTGCCAGCAGCAATGACAGGGGAGTTTTCGTCTACACCTTC.

This clone was found once. The chain has TRBV27 and TRBJ1-4; D call uncertain. The CDR3 has 13 residues. V was clipped by 5 bases and J by 8 bases, with 12 bases between them. Germline values: CDR1 MNHEY, CDR2 SMNVEV (reference sequence). The CDR3 loop is CASSVLRSEKLFF. The CDR3 DNA sequence: TGTGCCAGCAGTGTCCTACGTTCCGAAAAACTGTTTTTT.

The V call is TRBV4-2, the J call TRBJ2-7, with D uncertain. The V end lost 0 bases, the J end lost 2 bases, and 5 bases lay between the germline ends. This CDR3 is 13 amino acids long. CDR1 and CDR2 (germline): LGHNA, YNFKEQ. DNA of the CDR3: TGTGCCAGCAGCCAAGATATTGCCTACGAGCAGTACTTC. Amino acids: CASSQDIAYEQYF.

The genes are TRBV2 and TRBJ2-3, with D possibly being TRBD1 (6 bases). Germline V gene data show CDR1 as SNHLY and CDR2 as FYNNEI. The CDR3 runs to 17 residues. Trimming stripped 4 bases from V and 2 bases from J, with 19 bases between. CDR3 DNA: TGTGCCAGCAGTGTGGAGGACAGCTCGCTCACCACAGATACGCAGTATTTT. This codes for CASSVEDSSLTTDTQYF.

The chain employs TRBV2 and TRBJ1-5, with 8 nucleotides matching TRBD1. Germline lookup yields CDR1 SNHLY and CDR2 FYNNEI. The CDR3 is 15 residues long. V shed 5 bases, J shed 4 bases, and the junction held 7 bases outside the gene matches. CDR3 nucleotide sequence: TGTGCCAGCAGTACACCTGGACAGGGTAATCAGCCCCAGCATTTT. Protein: CASSTPGQGNQPQHF.